The present TCR beta chain was sequenced within a study of regulatory T cells in long-lasting Graves disease (dated by TCRdb to the early 2020s). About the full investigation: Persistent Graves' disease was defined as antithyroid drug treatment for over 5 years with persistently positive TSH receptor autoantibodies. Patients with persistent Graves' disease were compared with patients with newly diagnosed Graves' disease using TCR sequencing and RNA sequencing of peripheral blood. The study was registered as a clinical trial and conducted in China. A total of around 33 samples were covered by TCR sequencing, comprising around 13 persistent and 20 or so newly diagnosed Graves' disease patients. Antithyroid drugs had been taken for approximately 10 years on average by persistent Graves' disease patients in the clinical cohort. Beyond this particular receptor, the publication reports: Compared with newly diagnosed patients, persistent Graves' disease patients had lower TCR Shannon entropy and fewer highly expanded clones, which suggests clonal expansion. Patients with persistent disease shared more public clonotypes (about 2,700) than newly diagnosed patients did (more than 900). The authors acknowledged the small sample size as a limitation that may reduce accuracy. Persistent disease showed preferential use of TRBV28, TRBJ1-2 and TRBJ2-5, whereas newly diagnosed disease favored TRBV20-1 and TRBJ2-1. Peripheral blood alone was examined, since thyroid tissue, which constituted the primary lesion, could not be accessed. Sequencing and analysis were limited to the TCR beta chain.

Germline trimming: 5 bases from V, 5 bases from J; junction bases outside gene matches: 11. Based on the germline V gene, the CDR1 and CDR2 sequences are MDHEN and SYDVKM. The CDR3 holds 15 amino acids from the cysteine to the phenylalanine. Only the CDR3 DNA stays, 45 bases, in frame from base 1. Preparation of the library involved multiplex PCR. For sequencing, an Illumina HiSeq 4000 was employed. iRepertoire HTBI primers and Arm-PCR amplification of CDR3 regions were used to construct TCR beta libraries. Gel purification was performed on PCR products prior to sequencing. Regarding the original processing steps: Gene usage analysis of CDR3 amino acid clonotypes used the roughly 62 TRBV and 14 to 15 TRBJ segments found across samples. COPE and FqMerger were used to merge the filtered high-quality paired reads into contigs. BLAST was used to align contigs to IMGT TRBV, TRBD and TRBJ reference genes, with CDR3 defined following IMGT. Highly expanded clones were defined as clonotypes with a frequency above 0.1%. Repertoire diversity was measured by Shannon entropy, and V-J evenness by the Gini coefficient. A clonotype found in more than one individual was treated as public. Using fastp at Q25 and MiXCR, TCRdb reprocessed the public reads and kept productive beta chains. Entries that share a CDR3 protein sequence are merged under the most common genes and DNA. TCRdb's processing, not the study's, gives the V and J calls here. The sample table holds some 430,000 distinct CDR3 sequences, of which under 25% were seen once. The ten biggest clones cover over 6% of the sample.

This clonotype was seen ten or more times. Its antigen remains unidentified. No base qualities exist here, and no much larger clone lies one base off it. In the paper's terms, the time point label means: persistent/refractory GD, antithyroid drugs over 5 years with positive TRAb. For both TCR sequencing and RNA sequencing, RNA was extracted from PBMCs in TRIzol. Graves' disease was diagnosed according to American Thyroid Association guidelines. Patients for the study were recruited at an endocrinology department in Xi'an, China. Each patient gave around 9.2 milliliters of peripheral blood, collected in an EDTA anticoagulant tube. Ficoll Paque Plus density gradient separation was used to isolate PBMCs, and no additional T cell sorting was done. An Agilent 2100 Bioanalyzer and agarose gel were used to check RNA quality, while a NanoDrop 2000 measured RNA concentration.

The sequence links TRBV28 to TRBJ1-1, with 7 middle bases fitting TRBD1. The sequenced sample was peripheral blood mononuclear cells (PBMCs), obtained when the disease was refractory, from a patient treated with antithyroid drugs. This TCR derives from a female donor with Graves disease. The CDR3 region has the sequence CASSLPDRAGTEAFF. The base sequence is TGTGCCAGCAGTCTCCCAGACAGGGCGGGAACTGAAGCTTTCTTT.